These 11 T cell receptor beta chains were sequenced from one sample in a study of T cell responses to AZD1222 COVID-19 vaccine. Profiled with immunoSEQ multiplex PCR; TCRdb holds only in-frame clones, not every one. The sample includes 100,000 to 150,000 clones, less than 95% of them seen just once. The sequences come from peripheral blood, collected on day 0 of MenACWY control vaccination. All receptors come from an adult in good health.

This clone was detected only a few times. CDR3 sequence (DNA): TGTGCCACCCGGTGGGGGACTGAAGCTTTCTTT. Its protein is CATRWGTEAFF. V and J are TRBV7-9 and TRBJ1-1, with D tentatively TRBD1 (5 bases). The V end lost 10 bases, the J end lost 5 bases, and 11 bases lay between the germline ends. This CDR3 is built from 11 residues. Germline assignment: CDR1 SEHNR and CDR2 FQNEAQ (reference sequence).

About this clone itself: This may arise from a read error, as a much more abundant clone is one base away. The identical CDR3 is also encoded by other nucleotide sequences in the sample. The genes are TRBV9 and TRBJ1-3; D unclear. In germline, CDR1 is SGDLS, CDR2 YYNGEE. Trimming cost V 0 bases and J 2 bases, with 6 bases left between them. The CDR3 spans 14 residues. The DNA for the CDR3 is TGTGCCAGCAGCGTAGGTGGGCCTGGAAACACCATATATTTT. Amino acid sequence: CASSVGGPGNTIYF. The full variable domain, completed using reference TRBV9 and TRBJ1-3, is DSGVTQTPKHLITATGQRVTLRCSPRSGDLSVYWYQQSLDQGLQFLIQYYNGEERAKGNILERFSAQQFPDLHSELNLSSLELGDSALYFCASSVGGPGNTIYFGEGSWLTVV.

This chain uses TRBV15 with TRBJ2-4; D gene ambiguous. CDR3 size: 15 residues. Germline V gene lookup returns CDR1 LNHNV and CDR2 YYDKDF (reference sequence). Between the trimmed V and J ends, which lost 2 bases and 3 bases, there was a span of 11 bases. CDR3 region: CATSRPSLGKNIQYF. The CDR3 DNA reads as TGTGCCACCAGCAGACCCAGTTTGGGCAAAAACATTCAGTACTTC.

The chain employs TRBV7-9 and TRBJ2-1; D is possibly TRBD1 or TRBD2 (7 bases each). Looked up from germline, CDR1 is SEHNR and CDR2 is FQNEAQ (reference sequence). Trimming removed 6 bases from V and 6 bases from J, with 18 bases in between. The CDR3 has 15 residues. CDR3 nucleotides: TGTGCCAGCAGGTCGCAACAGGGGAGGGTCAATGAGCAGTTCTTC. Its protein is CASRSQQGRVNEQFF. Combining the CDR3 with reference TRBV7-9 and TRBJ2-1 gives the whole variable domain DTGVSQNPRHKITKRGQNVTFRCDPISEHNRLYWYRQTLGQGPEFLTYFQNEAQLEKSRLLSDRFSAERPKGSFSTLEIQRTEQGDSAMYLCASRSQQGRVNEQFFGPGTRLTVL.

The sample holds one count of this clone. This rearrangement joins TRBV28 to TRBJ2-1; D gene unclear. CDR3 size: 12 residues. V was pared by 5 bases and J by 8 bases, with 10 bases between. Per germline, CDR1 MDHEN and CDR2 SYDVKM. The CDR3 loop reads CASSPYRDEQFF. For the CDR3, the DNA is TGTGCCAGCAGTCCATACAGAGATGAGCAGTTCTTC.

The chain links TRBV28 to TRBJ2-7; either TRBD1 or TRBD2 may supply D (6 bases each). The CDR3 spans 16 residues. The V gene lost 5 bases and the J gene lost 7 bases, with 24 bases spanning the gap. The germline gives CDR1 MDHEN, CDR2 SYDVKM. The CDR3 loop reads CASSLARGAIKKEQYF. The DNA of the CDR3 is TGTGCCAGCAGTCTTGCTAGGGGGGCAATAAAAAAGGAGCAGTACTTC. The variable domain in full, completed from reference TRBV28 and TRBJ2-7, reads DVKVTQSSRYLVKRTGEKVFLECVQDMDHENMFWYRQDPGLGLRLIYFSYDVKMKEKGDIPEGYSVSREKKERFSLILESASTNQTSMYLCASSLARGAIKKEQYFGPGTRLTVT.

CDR3 DNA: TGTGCCAGCAGTTTGGGACTAGCGGGATACGAGCAGTACTTC. It codes for CASSLGLAGYEQYF. The chain uses TRBV28 and TRBJ2-7; 13 bases map to TRBD2. This CDR3 comprises 14 residues. V lost 3 bases to trimming and J lost 4 bases; unmatched junction nucleotides: 0. The germline V gene encodes CDR1 MDHEN and CDR2 SYDVKM.

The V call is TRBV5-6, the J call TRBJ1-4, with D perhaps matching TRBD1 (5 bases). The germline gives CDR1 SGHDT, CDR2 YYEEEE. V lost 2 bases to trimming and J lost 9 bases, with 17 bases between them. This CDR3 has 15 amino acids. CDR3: CASSLGPGVFKKLFF. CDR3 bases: TGTGCCAGCAGCTTAGGACCGGGGGTTTTTAAAAAACTGTTTTTT.

CDR3 region: CASSIDGLASYNEQFF. The CDR3, as DNA: TGTGCCAGTAGTATAGACGGCCTAGCGTCCTACAATGAGCAGTTCTTC. The V call is TRBV19, the J call TRBJ2-1; a weak D match, TRBD2 (6 bases). The V and J ends lost 0 bases and 1 base respectively, with 10 bases between them. CDR1 is LNHDA and CDR2 is SQIVND in the germline V gene (reference sequence). The CDR3 runs 16 residues.

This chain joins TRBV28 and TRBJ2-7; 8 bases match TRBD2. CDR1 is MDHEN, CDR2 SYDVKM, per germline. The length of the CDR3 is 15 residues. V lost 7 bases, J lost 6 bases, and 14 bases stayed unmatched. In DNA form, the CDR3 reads TGTGCCAGCACGTCGGGAGCGGGAGATTCTGGCGAGCAGTACTTC. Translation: CASTSGAGDSGEQYF. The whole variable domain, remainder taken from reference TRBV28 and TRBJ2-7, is DVKVTQSSRYLVKRTGEKVFLECVQDMDHENMFWYRQDPGLGLRLIYFSYDVKMKEKGDIPEGYSVSREKKERFSLILESASTNQTSMYLCASTSGAGDSGEQYFGPGTRLTVT.

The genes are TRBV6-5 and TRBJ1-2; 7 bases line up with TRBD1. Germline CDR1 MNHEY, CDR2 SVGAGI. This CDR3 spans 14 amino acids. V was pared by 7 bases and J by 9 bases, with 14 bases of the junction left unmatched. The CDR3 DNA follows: TGTGCCAGCACCCTTGAGGCCTTACAGGGGCGCTACACCTTC. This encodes CASTLEALQGRYTF.